The entry below gives a single T cell receptor (beta chain) sequence along with its context. Its antigen is as yet unknown. These data originate in a study of T cell responses to AZD1222 COVID-19 vaccine. Findings of the study overall: Donors skewed white British and female; clonal diversity was possibly underestimated. Spike regions recognized by vaccine-associated CD4 TCRs spanned the protein, led by 160-218 and 743-854. After two AZD1222 doses, spike-specific TCR breadth and depth rose versus day 0.

The assay was immunoSEQ multiplex PCR, and TCRdb's table has in-frame clones only and misses some. The table records about 190,000 clones, just over 90% of them present only once. The sequence derives from an adult who received the MenACWY meningococcal vaccine as a control. Specimen: peripheral blood, collected 28 days after the second dose of the MenACWY control vaccine.

The CDR3: CASSLGGTDIQYF. The DNA of the CDR3 is TGTGCCAGCAGTTTAGGGGGCACGGACATTCAGTACTTC. This rearrangement joins TRBV28 to TRBJ2-4; possibly TRBD1 for D (6 bases). V was trimmed by 2 bases and J by 8 bases, leaving 10 bases between them. The CDR3 has 13 residues. Looked up from germline, CDR1 is MDHEN and CDR2 is SYDVKM.